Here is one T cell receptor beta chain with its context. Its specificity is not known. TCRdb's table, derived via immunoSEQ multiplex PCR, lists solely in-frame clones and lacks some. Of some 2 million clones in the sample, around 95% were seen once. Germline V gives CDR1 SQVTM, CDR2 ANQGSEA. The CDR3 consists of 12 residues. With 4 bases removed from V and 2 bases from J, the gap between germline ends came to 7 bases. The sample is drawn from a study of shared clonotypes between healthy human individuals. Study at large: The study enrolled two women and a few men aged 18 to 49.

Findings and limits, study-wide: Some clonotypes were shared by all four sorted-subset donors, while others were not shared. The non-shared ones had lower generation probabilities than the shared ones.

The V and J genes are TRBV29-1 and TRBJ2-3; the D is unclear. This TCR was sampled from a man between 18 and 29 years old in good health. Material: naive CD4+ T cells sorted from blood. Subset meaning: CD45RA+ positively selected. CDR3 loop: CSVVLNTDTQYF. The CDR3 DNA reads TGCAGCGTTGTACTTAACACAGATACGCAGTATTTT.